The present entry profiles one TCR beta chain with its context. Its antigen is as yet unknown. The CDR3 totals 14 residues. The germline V and J ends were trimmed by 1 base and 8 bases, with 12 bases remaining between them. Germline values: CDR1 SEHNR, CDR2 FQNEAQ (reference sequence). This specimen belongs to a study of blood T cells in healthy people across ages. Study findings and constraints: Naive CD4+ cells and diversity were both higher in long-lived donors than in aged donors.

Using a J-beta primer mix together with a sample-barcoded 5' primer, a second PCR was run for roughly 6 to 11 cycles. TCRdb ran MiXCR on the 5' RACE reads and lists one entry per CDR3 protein. The table has 700,000 to 850,000 distinct CDR3 sequences, about 37% seen once. The clonotype was recovered from a man younger than 30 in good health. The J gene is TRBJ2-1, the V gene TRBV7-9, with D tentatively TRBD2 (5 bases). The sample comprised blood. The CDR3 sequence: CASSLGRGPDEQFF. In DNA, the CDR3 is TGTGCCAGCAGCTTAGGTCGAGGGCCGGATGAGCAGTTCTTC.